This TCR beta chain came from a study of T cell responses to AZD1222 COVID-19 vaccine. The study's findings and limits: Reportedly, close to half of spike-specific TCRs are directed against unmutated variant regions. No repertoire was sampled before or during the peak T cell response, only after it. Spike-specific TCR depth and breadth grew after two AZD1222 doses.

This clone occurred once. The antigen remains unidentified. The repertoire was sequenced with immunoSEQ multiplex PCR; TCRdb's copy has only in-frame clones and lacks some. The table lists around 130,000 clones, roughly 86% of them singletons. Germline V gives CDR1 LNHDA, CDR2 SQIVND (reference sequence). CDR3 size: 16 residues. V was pared by 5 bases and J by 0 bases, with 5 bases of the junction left unmatched. The analysis combined second doses at about 4 or about 12 weeks. The receptor was derived from an adult who received the AZD1222 COVID-19 vaccine. This chain connects TRBV19 to TRBJ2-1, with TRBD1 matching over 9 bases. Specimen: peripheral blood, collected 28 days after the second AZD1222 dose. The CDR3 region has the DNA TGTGCCAGTAGTCACAGGGGGCAGGGCTCCTACAATGAGCAGTTCTTC. Translated, it gives CASSHRGQGSYNEQFF.